This T cell receptor (beta chain) appears in the sequencing data of a study of cytomegalovirus exposure and HLA in healthy donors. Per germline, CDR1 MNHEY and CDR2 SMNVEV (reference sequence). The junction had 8 bases not matched to a gene; V was cut back by 5 bases and J by 4 bases. This CDR3 spans 15 amino acids. The PCR used 60 Vbeta and 13 Jbeta primers. Here immunoSEQ multiplex PCR was the method, and the copy in TCRdb shows in-frame clones only, minus some. The data show tens of thousands of clones, 60% to 70% seen once. Material: PBMCs. The source is a woman between 25 and 40 years old in good health and CMV-seronegative. The rearrangement uses TRBV27 and TRBJ1-2, with 9 bases that match TRBD1. The chain's CDR3 is CASSVPGTGLYGYTF. The CDR3 nucleotides read TGTGCCAGCAGTGTTCCCGGGACAGGGCTCTATGGCTACACCTTC.